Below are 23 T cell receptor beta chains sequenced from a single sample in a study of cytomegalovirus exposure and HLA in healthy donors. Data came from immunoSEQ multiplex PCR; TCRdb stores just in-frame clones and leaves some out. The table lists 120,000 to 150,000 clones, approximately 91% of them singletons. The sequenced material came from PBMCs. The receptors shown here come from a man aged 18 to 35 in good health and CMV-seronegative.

The CDR3 reads CASSRGAGPSYEQYF. The CDR3 DNA is TGTGCCAGCAGCCGCGGGGCAGGACCCTCCTACGAGCAGTACTTC. This rearrangement joins TRBV7-9 to TRBJ2-7, with a tentative D call TRBD2 (6 bases). V lost 5 bases, J lost 0 bases, and 14 bases lay in between. The CDR3 contains 15 residues. Germline V gives CDR1 SEHNR, CDR2 FQNEAQ (reference sequence).

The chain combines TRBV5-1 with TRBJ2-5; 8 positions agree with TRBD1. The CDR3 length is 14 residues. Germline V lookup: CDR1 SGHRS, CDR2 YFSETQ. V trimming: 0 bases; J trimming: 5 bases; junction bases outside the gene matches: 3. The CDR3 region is CASSLGQGPETQYF. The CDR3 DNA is TGCGCCAGCAGCTTGGGACAGGGGCCGGAGACCCAGTACTTC.

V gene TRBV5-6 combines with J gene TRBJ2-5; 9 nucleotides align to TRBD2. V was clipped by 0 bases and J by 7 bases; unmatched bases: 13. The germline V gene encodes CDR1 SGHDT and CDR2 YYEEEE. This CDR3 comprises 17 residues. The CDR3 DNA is TGTGCCAGCAGCTTGGCGGTCCGGCGGGGGGGGGACCCGACCCAGTACTTC. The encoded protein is CASSLAVRRGGDPTQYF.

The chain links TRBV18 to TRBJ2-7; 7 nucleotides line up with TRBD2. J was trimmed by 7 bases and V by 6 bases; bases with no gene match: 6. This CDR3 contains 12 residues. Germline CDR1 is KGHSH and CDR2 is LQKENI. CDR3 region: CASSPDGGEQYV. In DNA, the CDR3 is TGTGCCAGCTCGCCGGACGGGGGGGAGCAGTACGTC.

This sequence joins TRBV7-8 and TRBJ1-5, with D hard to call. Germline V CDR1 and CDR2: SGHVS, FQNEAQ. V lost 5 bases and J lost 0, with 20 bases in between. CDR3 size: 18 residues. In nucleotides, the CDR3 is TGTGCCAGCAGCCTGACTGCTGTCAAATCCTATAGCAATCAGCCCCAGCATTTT. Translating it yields CASSLTAVKSYSNQPQHF.

In DNA form, the CDR3 reads TGTGCCATCAGTGATTCCAGGGGTAACAATCAGCCCCAGCATTTT. This gives the protein CAISDSRGNNQPQHF. The chain uses TRBV10-3 and TRBJ1-5; D is perhaps TRBD1 (6 bases). CDR1 and CDR2 (germline): ENHRY, SYGVKD. This CDR3 spans 15 amino acids. V dropped 3 bases and J dropped 3 bases, with 12 bases sitting between them.

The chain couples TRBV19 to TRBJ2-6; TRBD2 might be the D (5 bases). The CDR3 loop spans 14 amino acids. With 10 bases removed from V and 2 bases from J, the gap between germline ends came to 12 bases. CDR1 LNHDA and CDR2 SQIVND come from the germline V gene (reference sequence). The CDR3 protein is CATHWGAGANVLTF. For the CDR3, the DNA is TGTGCCACCCACTGGGGAGCTGGGGCCAACGTCCTGACTTTC.

The CDR3 spells CASSLEGQGNTIYF. DNA for the CDR3: TGTGCCAGCAGCTTAGAGGGACAAGGAAACACCATATATTTT. V usage is TRBV7-9 and J usage is TRBJ1-3, with D maybe TRBD1 (6 bases). Per germline, CDR1 SEHNR and CDR2 FQNEAQ (reference sequence). V was shortened by 1 base and J by 4 bases, with 8 bases between the two germline ends. CDR3 length: 14 residues.

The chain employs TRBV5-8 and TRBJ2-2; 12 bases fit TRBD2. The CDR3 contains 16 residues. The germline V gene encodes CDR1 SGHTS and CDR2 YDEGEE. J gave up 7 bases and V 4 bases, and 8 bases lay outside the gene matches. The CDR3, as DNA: TGTGCCAGCAGCATTGGACTAGCGGGGAATGACGGGGAGCTGTTTTTT. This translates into CASSIGLAGNDGELFF.

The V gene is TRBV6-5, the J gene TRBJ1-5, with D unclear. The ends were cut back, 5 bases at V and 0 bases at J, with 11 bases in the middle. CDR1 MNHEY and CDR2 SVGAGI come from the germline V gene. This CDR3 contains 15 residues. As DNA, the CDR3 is TGTGCCAGCAGTACTACCGCGGATAGCAATCAGCCCCAGCATTTT. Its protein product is CASSTTADSNQPQHF.

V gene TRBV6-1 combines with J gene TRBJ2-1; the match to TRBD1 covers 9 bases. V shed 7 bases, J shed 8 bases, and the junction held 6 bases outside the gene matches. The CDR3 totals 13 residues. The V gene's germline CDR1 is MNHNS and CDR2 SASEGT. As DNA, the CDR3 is TGTGCCAGCAAGGGACAGGGCAGGGATGAGCAGTTCTTC. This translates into CASKGQGRDEQFF.

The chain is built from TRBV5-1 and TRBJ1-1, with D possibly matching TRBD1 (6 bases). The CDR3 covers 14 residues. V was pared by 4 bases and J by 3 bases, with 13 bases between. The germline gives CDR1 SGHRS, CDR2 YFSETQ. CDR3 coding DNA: TGCGCCAGCAGCCCCGATGCAGGGGACACTGAAGCTTTCTTT. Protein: CASSPDAGDTEAFF.

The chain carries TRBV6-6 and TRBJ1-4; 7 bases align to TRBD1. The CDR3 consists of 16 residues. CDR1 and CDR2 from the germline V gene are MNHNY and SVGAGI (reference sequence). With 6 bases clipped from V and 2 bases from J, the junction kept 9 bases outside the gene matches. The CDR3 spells CASRRRGDGTNEKLFF. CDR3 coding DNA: TGTGCCAGCAGACGCAGGGGGGACGGGACTAATGAAAAACTGTTTTTT.

The CDR3 sequence is CASSLPRTGRHTEAFF. The CDR3 DNA reads as TGTGCCAGCAGCTTGCCCCGGACAGGGAGACACACTGAAGCTTTCTTT. The V gene is TRBV5-4, the J gene TRBJ1-1; 8 bases are shared with TRBD1. The CDR3 totals 16 residues. The trim removed 1 base at V and 3 bases at J, leaving 8 bases unmatched. Germline CDR1 reads SGHNT; CDR2 reads YYREEE (reference sequence).

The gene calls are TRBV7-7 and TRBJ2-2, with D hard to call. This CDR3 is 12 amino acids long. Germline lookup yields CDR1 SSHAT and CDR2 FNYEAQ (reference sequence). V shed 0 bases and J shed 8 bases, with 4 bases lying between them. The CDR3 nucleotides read TGTGCCAGCAGCTTAGCTAATGGGGAGCTGTTTTTT. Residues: CASSLANGELFF.

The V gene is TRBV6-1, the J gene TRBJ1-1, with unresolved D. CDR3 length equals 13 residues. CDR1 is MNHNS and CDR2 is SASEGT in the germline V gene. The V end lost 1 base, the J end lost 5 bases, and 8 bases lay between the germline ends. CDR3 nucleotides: TGTGCCAGCAGTGAAGGGGAGTGGACTGAAGCTTTCTTT. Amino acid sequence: CASSEGEWTEAFF.

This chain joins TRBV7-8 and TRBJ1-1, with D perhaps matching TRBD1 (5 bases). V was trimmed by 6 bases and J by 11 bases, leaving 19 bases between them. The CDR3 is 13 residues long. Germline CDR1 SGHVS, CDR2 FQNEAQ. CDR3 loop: CASRDVGGGKAFF. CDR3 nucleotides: TGTGCCAGCAGAGACGTCGGGGGGGGGAAGGCTTTCTTT.

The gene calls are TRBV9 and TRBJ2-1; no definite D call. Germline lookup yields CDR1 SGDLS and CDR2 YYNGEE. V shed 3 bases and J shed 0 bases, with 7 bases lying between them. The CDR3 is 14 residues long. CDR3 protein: CASSAGSSYNEQFF. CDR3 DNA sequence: TGTGCCAGCAGCGCAGGTAGCTCCTACAATGAGCAGTTCTTC.

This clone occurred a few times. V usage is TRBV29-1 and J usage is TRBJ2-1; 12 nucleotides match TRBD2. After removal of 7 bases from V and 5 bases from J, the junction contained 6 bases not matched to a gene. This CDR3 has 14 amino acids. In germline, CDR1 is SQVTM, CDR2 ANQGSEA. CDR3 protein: CSAGLAGPNNEQFF. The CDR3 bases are TGCAGCGCCGGACTAGCGGGACCCAACAATGAGCAGTTCTTC.

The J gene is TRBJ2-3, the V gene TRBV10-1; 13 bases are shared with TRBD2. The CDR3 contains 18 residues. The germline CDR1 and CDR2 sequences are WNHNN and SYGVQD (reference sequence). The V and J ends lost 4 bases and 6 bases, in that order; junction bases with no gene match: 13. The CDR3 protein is CASSGPLTSGRWVDTQYF. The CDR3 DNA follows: TGCGCCAGCAGTGGTCCTCTGACTAGCGGGAGGTGGGTGGATACGCAGTATTTT.

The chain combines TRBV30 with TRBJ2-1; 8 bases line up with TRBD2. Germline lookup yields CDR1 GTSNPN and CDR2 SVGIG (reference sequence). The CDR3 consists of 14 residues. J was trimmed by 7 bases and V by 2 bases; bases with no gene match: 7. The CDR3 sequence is CAWSPSGGRNEQFF. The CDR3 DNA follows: TGTGCCTGGAGTCCCTCGGGGGGGAGGAATGAGCAGTTCTTC.

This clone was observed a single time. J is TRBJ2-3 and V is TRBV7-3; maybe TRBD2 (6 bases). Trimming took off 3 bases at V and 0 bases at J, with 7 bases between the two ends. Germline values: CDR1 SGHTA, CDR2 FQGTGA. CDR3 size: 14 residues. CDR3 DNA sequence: TGTGCCAGCAGCTTGCGGGGCAGCACAGATACGCAGTATTTT. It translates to CASSLRGSTDTQYF.

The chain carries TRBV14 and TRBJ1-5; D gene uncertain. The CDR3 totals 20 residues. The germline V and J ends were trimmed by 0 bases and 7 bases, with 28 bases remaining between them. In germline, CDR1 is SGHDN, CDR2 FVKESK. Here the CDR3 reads CASSQDYWRWAYFQIQPQHF. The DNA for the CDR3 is TGTGCCAGCAGCCAAGATTATTGGCGATGGGCGTACTTTCAGATACAGCCCCAGCATTTT.